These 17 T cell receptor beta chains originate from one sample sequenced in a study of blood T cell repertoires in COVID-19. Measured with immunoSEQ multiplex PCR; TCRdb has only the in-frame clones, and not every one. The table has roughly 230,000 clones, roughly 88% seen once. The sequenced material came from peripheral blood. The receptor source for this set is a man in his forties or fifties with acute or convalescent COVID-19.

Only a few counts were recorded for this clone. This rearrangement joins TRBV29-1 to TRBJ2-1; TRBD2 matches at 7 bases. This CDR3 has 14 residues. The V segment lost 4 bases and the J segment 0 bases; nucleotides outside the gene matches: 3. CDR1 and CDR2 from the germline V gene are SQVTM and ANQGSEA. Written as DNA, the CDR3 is TGCAGCGTTGTCGGCGGGGGCTCCTACAATGAGCAGTTCTTC. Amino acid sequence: CSVVGGGSYNEQFF.

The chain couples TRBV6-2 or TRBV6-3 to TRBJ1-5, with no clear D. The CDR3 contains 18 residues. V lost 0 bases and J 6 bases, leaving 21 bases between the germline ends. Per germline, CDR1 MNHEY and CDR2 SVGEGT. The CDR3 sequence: CASSYSVVQEFYGQPQHF. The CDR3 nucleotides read TGTGCCAGCAGTTACTCGGTTGTCCAAGAATTCTACGGTCAGCCCCAGCATTTT.

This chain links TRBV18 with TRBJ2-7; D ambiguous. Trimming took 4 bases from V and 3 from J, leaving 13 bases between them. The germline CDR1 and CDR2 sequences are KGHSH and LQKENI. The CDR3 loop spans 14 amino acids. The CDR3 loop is CASSQGQADYEQYF. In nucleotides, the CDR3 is TGTGCCAGCTCACAAGGTCAGGCTGACTACGAGCAGTACTTC.

Here the CDR3 reads CASSSQGSGSLDNEQFF. The DNA for the CDR3 is TGTGCCAGCAGCTCCCAGGGGAGCGGGAGTTTGGACAATGAGCAGTTCTTC. This sequence joins TRBV7-3 and TRBJ2-1, with TRBD2 matching over 8 bases. The V and J ends lost 4 bases and 5 bases, in that order; junction bases with no gene match: 13. CDR1 and CDR2 (germline): SGHTA, FQGTGA. The CDR3 consists of 17 residues.

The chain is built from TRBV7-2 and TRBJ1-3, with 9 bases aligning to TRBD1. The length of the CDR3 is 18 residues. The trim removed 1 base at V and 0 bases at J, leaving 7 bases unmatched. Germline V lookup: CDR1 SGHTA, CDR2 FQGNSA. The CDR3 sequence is CASSLVGTGPFSGNTIYF. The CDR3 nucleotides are TGTGCCAGCAGCTTAGTGGGGACAGGGCCTTTCTCTGGAAACACCATATATTTT.

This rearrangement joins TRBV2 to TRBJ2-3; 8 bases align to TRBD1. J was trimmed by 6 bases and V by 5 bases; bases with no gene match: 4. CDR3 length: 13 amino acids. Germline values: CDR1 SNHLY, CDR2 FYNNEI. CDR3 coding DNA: TGTGCCAGCAGTCTCAGACAGGGGGATACGCAGTATTTT. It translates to CASSLRQGDTQYF.

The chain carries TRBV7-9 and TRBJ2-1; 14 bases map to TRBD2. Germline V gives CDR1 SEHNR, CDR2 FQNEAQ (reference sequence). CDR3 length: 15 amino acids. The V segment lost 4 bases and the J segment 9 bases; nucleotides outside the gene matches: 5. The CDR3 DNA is TGTGCCAGCAGCTGGCGACTAGCGGGAGGGACTGAGCAGTTCTTC. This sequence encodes CASSWRLAGGTEQFF.

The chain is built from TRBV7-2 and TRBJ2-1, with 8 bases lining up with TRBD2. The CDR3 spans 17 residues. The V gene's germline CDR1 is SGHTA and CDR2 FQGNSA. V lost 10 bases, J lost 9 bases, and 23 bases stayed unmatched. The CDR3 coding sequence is TGTGCCACATCATCCCTCGGGAGCGGGAGCCCAGATGGTGAGCAGTTCTTC. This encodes CATSSLGSGSPDGEQFF. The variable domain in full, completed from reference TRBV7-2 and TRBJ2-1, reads GAGVSQSPSNKVTEKGKDVELRCDPISGHTALYWYRQSLGQGLEFLIYFQGNSAPDKSGLPSDRFSAERTGGSVSTLTIQRTQQEDSAVYLCATSSLGSGSPDGEQFFGPGTRLTVL.

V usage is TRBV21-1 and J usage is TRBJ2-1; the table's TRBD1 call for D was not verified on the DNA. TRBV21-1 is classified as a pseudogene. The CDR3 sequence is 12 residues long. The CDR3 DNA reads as TGTGCCAGCATCCAAGGGGGCAATGAGCAGTTCTTC. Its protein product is CASIQGGNEQFF.

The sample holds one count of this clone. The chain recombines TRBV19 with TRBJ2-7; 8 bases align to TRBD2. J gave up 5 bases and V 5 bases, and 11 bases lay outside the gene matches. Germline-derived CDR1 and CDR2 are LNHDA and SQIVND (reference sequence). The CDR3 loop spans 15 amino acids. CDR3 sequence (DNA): TGTGCCAGTAGTTCTTCAGCGGGAGAGGGCCACGAGCAGTACTTC. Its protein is CASSSSAGEGHEQYF.

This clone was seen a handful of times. This CDR3 is CASSMYANSNQPQHF. The CDR3 coding sequence is TGTGCCAGTAGTATGTACGCTAATAGCAATCAGCCCCAGCATTTT. The chain uses TRBV19 and TRBJ1-5; no clear D. The CDR3 spans 15 residues. The V end lost 3 bases, the J end lost 0 bases, and 9 bases lay between the germline ends. CDR1 and CDR2 from the germline V gene are LNHDA and SQIVND (reference sequence).

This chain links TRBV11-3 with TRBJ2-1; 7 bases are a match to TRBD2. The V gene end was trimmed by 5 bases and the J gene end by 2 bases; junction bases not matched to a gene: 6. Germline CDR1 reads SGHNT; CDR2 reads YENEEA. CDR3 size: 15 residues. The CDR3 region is CASSLRAGAYNEQFF. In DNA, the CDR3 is TGTGCCAGCAGCCTCCGGGCGGGAGCCTACAATGAGCAGTTCTTC. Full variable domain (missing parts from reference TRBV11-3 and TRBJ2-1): EAGVVQSPRYKIIEKKQPVAFWCNPISGHNTLYWYLQNLGQGPELLIRYENEEAVDDSQLPKDRFSAERLKGVDSTLKIQPAELGDSAVYLCASSLRAGAYNEQFFGPGTRLTVL.

The CDR3 DNA follows: TGTGCCAGCAGCGTCGGCCGGGACAGGGATGGCTACACCTTC. Protein: CASSVGRDRDGYTF. The V call is TRBV9, the J call TRBJ1-2, with TRBD1 matching 9 bases. J gave up 6 bases and V 2 bases, and 5 bases lay outside the gene matches. Germline V CDR1 and CDR2: SGDLS, YYNGEE. The CDR3 sequence is 14 residues long.

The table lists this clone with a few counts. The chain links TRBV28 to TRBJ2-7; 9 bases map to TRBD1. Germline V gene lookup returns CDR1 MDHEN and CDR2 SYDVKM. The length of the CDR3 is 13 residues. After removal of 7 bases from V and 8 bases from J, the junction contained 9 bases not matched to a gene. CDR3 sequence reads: CASILRDREKQYF. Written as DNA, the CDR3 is TGTGCCAGCATCCTACGGGACAGGGAGAAGCAGTACTTC.

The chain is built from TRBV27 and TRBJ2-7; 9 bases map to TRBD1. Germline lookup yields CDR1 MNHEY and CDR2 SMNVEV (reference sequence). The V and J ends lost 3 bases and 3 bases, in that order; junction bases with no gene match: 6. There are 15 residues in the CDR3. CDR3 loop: CASSFKGQGDYEQYF. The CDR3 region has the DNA TGTGCCAGCAGTTTCAAGGGACAGGGTGACTACGAGCAGTACTTC.

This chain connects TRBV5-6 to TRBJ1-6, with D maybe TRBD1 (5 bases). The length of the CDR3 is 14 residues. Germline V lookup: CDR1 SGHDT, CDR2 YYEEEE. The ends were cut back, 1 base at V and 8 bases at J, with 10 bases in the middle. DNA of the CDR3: TGTGCCAGCAGCTTGACGGGGGGAGATTCACCCCTCCACTTT. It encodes CASSLTGGDSPLHF.

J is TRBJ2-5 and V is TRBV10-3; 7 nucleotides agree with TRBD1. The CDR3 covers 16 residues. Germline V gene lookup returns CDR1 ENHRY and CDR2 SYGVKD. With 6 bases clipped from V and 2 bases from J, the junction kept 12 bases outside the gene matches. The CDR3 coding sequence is TGTGCCATCAGCCTACAGGGGAAGGGGCTTCAAGAGACCCAGTACTTC. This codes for CAISLQGKGLQETQYF.